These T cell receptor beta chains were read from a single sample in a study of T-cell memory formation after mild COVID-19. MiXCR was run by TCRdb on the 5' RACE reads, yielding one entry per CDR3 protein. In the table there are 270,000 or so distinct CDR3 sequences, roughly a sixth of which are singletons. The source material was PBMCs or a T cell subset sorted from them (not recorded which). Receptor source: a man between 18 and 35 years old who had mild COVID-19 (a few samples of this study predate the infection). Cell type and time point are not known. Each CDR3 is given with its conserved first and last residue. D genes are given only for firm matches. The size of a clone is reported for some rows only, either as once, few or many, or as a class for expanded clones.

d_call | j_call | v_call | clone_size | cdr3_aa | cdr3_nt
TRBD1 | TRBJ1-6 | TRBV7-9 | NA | CASSMGQTNSPLHF | TGTGCCAGCAGCATGGGACAGACCAATTCACCCCTCCACTTT
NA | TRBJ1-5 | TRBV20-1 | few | CSARGDTNQPQHF | TGCAGTGCTAGGGGGGACACCAATCAGCCCCAGCATTTT
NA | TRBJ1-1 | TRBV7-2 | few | CASSRLGRTEAFF | TGTGCCAGCAGCCGTCTCGGCCGCACTGAAGCTTTCTTT
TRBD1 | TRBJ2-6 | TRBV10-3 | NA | CAISEGTAGANVLTF | TGTGCCATCAGTGAGGGGACAGCTGGGGCCAACGTCCTGACTTTC
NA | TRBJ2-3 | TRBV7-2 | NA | CASSLLPSRIRSTDTQYF | TGTGCCAGCAGCTTATTGCCTAGTCGGATACGTAGCACAGATACGCAGTATTTT
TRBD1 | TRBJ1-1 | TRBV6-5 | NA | CASSPPQGPALAFF | TGTGCCAGCAGCCCGCCACAGGGGCCAGCTTTGGCTTTCTTT
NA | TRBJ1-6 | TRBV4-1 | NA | CASSPDTGWGSPLHF | TGCGCCAGCAGCCCAGACACAGGGTGGGGGTCACCCCTCCACTTT
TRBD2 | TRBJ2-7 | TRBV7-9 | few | CASRSGGFGYEQYF | TGTGCCAGCAGGTCCGGGGGGTTCGGGTACGAGCAGTACTTC
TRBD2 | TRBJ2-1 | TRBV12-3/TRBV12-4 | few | CASSFGGGRDNEQFF | TGTGCCAGCAGTTTCGGGGGGGGCAGGGACAATGAGCAGTTCTTC
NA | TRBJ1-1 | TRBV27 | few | CASSIRENTEAFF | TGTGCCAGCAGTATAAGGGAGAACACTGAAGCTTTCTTT
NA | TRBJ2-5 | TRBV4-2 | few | CASSQDRGLLQETQYF | TGTGCCAGCAGCCAAGATCGTGGACTCCTCCAAGAGACCCAGTACTTC
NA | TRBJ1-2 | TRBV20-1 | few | CSASGGAGGYTF | TGCAGTGCTAGTGGCGGGGCGGGTGGCTACACCTTC
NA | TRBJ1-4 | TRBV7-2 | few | CASSSRPGSNEKLFF | TGTGCCAGCAGCTCGAGACCGGGATCAAATGAAAAACTGTTTTTT
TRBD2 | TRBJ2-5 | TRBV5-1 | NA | CASSFGPGLVKETQYF | TGCGCCAGCAGCTTTGGGCCGGGACTAGTTAAAGAGACCCAGTACTTC
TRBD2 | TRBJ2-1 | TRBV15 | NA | CATSRGGGSYNEQFF | TGTGCCACCAGCAGAGGGGGGGGCTCCTACAATGAGCAGTTCTTC